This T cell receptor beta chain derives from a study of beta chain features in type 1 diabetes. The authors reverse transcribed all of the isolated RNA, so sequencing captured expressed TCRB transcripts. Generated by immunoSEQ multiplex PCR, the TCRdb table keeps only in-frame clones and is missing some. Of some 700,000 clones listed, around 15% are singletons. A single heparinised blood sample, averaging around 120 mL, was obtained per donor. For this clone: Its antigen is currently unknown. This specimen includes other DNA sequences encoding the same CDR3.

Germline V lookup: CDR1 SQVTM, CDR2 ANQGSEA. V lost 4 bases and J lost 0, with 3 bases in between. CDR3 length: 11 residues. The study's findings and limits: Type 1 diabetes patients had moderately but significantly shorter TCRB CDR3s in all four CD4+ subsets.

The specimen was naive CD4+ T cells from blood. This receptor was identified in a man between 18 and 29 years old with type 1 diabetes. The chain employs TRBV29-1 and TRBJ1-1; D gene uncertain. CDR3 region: CSVAVNTEAFF. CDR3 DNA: TGCAGCGTTGCCGTGAACACTGAAGCTTTCTTT.